A single sample is the source of the 12 T cell receptor beta chains below, sequenced in a study of monozygotic twins with inflammatory bowel disease. TCRdb processed the 5' RACE reads again and assigns one entry to each CDR3 protein, with no DNA. The repertoire shows some 190,000 distinct CDR3 sequences; the top ten hold roughly 7.7%. Sequencing was carried out using blood. The receptors come from a human donor with ulcerative colitis or Crohn's disease, or a healthy co-twin of an affected twin (not recorded which).

This chain links TRBV6-6 with TRBJ1-1; as DNA is missing, the TRBD1 call by TCRdb cannot be tested. The germline gives CDR1 MNHNY, CDR2 SVGAGI (reference sequence). The CDR3 runs to 14 residues. CDR3: CASSYLGQGGEAFF.

The chain is built from TRBV4-1 and TRBJ1-4; TCRdb lists TRBD1, though no DNA is available to test this call. Germline V gene sequence: CDR1 MGHRA, CDR2 YSYEKL. The CDR3 is made up of 16 amino acids. This CDR3 is CASSQGPQGFSEKLFF.

This chain connects TRBV19 to TRBJ1-1. Per the germline V gene, CDR1 is LNHDA and CDR2 is SQIVND (reference sequence). This CDR3 comprises 14 residues. The CDR3 is CASSGHHMNTEAFF.

This chain connects TRBV4-2 to TRBJ2-7; TCRdb's assignment of TRBD1 cannot be checked, as there is no DNA. Germline CDR1 reads LGHNA; CDR2 reads YNFKEQ. The CDR3 totals 15 residues. The chain's CDR3 is CASSHFKPGFNEQYF.

J is TRBJ2-2 and V is TRBV6-5; as DNA is missing, the TRBD2 call by TCRdb cannot be tested. CDR1 is MNHEY and CDR2 is SVGAGI in the germline V gene. The CDR3 has 13 amino acids. The CDR3 loop is CASWDFPNGELFF.

The CDR3 sequence is CASSLSASGQGKVNQPQHF. The chain has TRBV28 and TRBJ1-5; the TCRdb call, TRBD1, lacks DNA for checking. Germline V lookup: CDR1 MDHEN, CDR2 SYDVKM. The length of the CDR3 is 19 residues.

V gene TRBV3-1 combines with J gene TRBJ2-3. The CDR3 runs 12 residues. CDR1 is LGHDT, CDR2 YNNKEL, per germline (reference sequence). The chain's CDR3 is CASSQVRDTQYF.

The chain's CDR3 is CSASKQGYEQYF. The chain joins TRBV29-1 to TRBJ2-7. The CDR3 length is 12 residues. Germline V gene data show CDR1 as SQVTM and CDR2 as ANQGSEA.

The chain uses TRBV20-1 and TRBJ2-1. Germline CDR1 is DFQATT and CDR2 is SNEGSKA (reference sequence). This CDR3 has 12 amino acids. CDR3 sequence: CSAGGSYNEQFF.

This chain joins TRBV6-1 and TRBJ2-1; TCRdb's D call, TRBD2, is unchecked because there is no DNA. The length of the CDR3 is 15 residues. Germline assignment: CDR1 MNHNS and CDR2 SASEGT. Here the CDR3 reads CASSDLADAYNEQFF.

The rearrangement uses TRBV4-3 and TRBJ2-7. The CDR3 has 15 amino acids. Germline CDR1 is LGHNA and CDR2 is YSLEER. The CDR3 loop is CASSPLRGGSYEQYF.

J is TRBJ2-7 and V is TRBV5-5; TCRdb indicates TRBD1, and absent DNA this call remains unverified. The CDR3 extends over 14 amino acids. Germline-derived CDR1 and CDR2 are SGHKS and YYEKEE (reference sequence). The CDR3 protein is CASSFSGQGYEQYF.